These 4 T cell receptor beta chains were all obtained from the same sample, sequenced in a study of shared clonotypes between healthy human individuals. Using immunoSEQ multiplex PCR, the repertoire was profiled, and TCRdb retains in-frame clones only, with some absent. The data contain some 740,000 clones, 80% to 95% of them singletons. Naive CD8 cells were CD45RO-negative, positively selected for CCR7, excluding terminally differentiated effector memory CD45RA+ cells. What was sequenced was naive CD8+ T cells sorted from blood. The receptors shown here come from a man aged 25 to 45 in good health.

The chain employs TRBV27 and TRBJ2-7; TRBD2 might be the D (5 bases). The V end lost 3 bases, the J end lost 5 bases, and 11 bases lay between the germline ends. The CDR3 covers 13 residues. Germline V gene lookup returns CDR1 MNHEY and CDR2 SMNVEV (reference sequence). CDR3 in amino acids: CASSFDGIHEQYF. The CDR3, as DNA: TGTGCCAGCAGTTTTGACGGGATCCACGAGCAGTACTTC.

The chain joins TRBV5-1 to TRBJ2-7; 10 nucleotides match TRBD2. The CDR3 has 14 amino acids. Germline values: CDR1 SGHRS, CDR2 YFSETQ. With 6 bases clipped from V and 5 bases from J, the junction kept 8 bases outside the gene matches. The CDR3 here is CASTSGRAFHEQYF. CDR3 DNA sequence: TGCGCCAGCACCAGCGGGAGGGCCTTCCACGAGCAGTACTTC. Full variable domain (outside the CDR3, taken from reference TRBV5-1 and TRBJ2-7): KAGVTQTPRYLIKTRGQQVTLSCSPISGHRSVSWYQQTPGQGLQFLFEYFSETQRNKGNFPGRFSGRQFSNSRSEMNVSTLELGDSALYLCASTSGRAFHEQYFGPGTRLTVT.

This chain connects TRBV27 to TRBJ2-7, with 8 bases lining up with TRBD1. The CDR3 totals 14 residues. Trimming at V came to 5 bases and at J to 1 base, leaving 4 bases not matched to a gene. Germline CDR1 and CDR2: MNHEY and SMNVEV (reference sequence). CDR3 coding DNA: TGTGCCAGCAGTCCCCGGACAGGGTCCTACGAGCAGTACTTC. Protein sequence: CASSPRTGSYEQYF.

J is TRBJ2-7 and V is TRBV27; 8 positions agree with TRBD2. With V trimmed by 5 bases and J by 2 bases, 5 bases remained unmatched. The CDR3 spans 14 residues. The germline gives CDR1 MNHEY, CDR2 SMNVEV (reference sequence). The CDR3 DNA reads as TGTGCCAGCAGTGCTACTAGCGGTGCCTACGAGCAGTACTTC. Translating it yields CASSATSGAYEQYF.